This T cell receptor (beta chain) was recorded in a study of blood T cells in healthy people across ages. Overall study findings and caveats: Compared with aged donors, long-lived donors showed fewer expanded clones, suggesting selection.

V lost 5 bases to trimming and J lost 3 bases; unmatched junction nucleotides: 5. CDR1 is DFQATT, CDR2 SNEGSKA, per germline (reference sequence). The CDR3 has 13 residues. This clonotype turned up a few times. Its cognate antigen is unknown. Using a J-beta primer mix together with a sample-barcoded 5' primer, a second PCR was run for about 6 to 11 cycles. Every single cDNA molecule received a tag from a template-switch adaptor with 12 random nucleotides. TCRdb passed the 5' RACE reads through MiXCR, listing each CDR3 protein once. Found here are around 1.5 million distinct CDR3 sequences, 59% of them singletons; the top ten hold approximately 7%. Every sample yielded at least 6.5 million isolated PBMCs.

Sequences were obtained from blood. The chain links TRBV20-1 to TRBJ2-7; TRBD1 agrees at 9 bases. This TCR was recovered from a man aged 18 to 29 in good health. The CDR3 region has the DNA TGCAGTGCTGCCGGGACAGGGATCTACGAGCAGTACTTC. Protein: CSAAGTGIYEQYF.